These 10 T cell receptor beta chains were sequenced from one sample in a study of cytomegalovirus exposure and HLA in healthy donors. The PCR contained 60 Vbeta and 13 Jbeta primers. Using immunoSEQ multiplex PCR, the repertoire was profiled, and TCRdb retains in-frame clones only, with some absent. The sample holds about 140,000 clones, approximately 82% seen once. Sequencing was carried out using PBMCs. These receptors all stem from a woman aged 40 to 50 in good health and CMV-seronegative.

This clone was observed once. At the DNA level, this CDR3 is encoded by other sequences in the same sample as well. V usage is TRBV6-5 and J usage is TRBJ1-1; D gene ambiguous. Trimming removed 10 bases at V and 3 bases at J, with 12 bases between. Germline CDR1 MNHEY, CDR2 SVGAGI. This CDR3 has 12 amino acids. The CDR3, as DNA: TGTGCCATACACGACGGGTACACTGAAGCTTTCTTT. Translating it yields CAIHDGYTEAFF.

The rearrangement links TRBV9 to TRBJ2-7, with 8 bases aligning to TRBD2. This CDR3 has 16 residues. The trim removed 1 base at V and 0 bases at J, leaving 6 bases unmatched. The V gene's germline CDR1 is SGDLS and CDR2 YYNGEE. CDR3 residues: CASSVSGGASSYEQYF. The DNA for the CDR3 is TGTGCCAGCAGCGTATCCGGGGGGGCAAGCTCCTACGAGCAGTACTTC.

The gene calls are TRBV18 and TRBJ2-7; no definite D call. CDR1 and CDR2 from the germline V gene are KGHSH and LQKENI. V lost 3 bases, J lost 3 bases, and 15 bases lay in between. The CDR3 totals 15 residues. As DNA, the CDR3 is TGTGCCAGCTCACCCGCTCAGGCCACAGTCTACGAGCAGTACTTC. Translating it yields CASSPAQATVYEQYF.

The chain employs TRBV4-3 and TRBJ1-2; D remains unclear. The CDR3 sequence is 16 residues long. The germline V and J ends were trimmed by 0 bases and 4 bases, with 15 bases remaining between them. Germline assignment: CDR1 LGHNA and CDR2 YSLEER. Here the CDR3 DNA reads TGCGCCAGCAGCCAAGAATATTCCGCCGGGGTCTATGGCTACACCTTC. The encoded protein is CASSQEYSAGVYGYTF.

A few counts support this clone. The genes are TRBV27 and TRBJ2-1, with a weak D call TRBD1 (5 bases). CDR3 size: 17 residues. Between the trimmed V and J ends, which lost 0 bases and 0 bases, there was a span of 12 bases. Germline loops: CDR1 MNHEY, CDR2 SMNVEV (reference sequence). The CDR3 region is CASSLSPAGFSYNEQFF. DNA for the CDR3: TGTGCCAGCAGTTTATCGCCCGCAGGGTTCTCCTACAATGAGCAGTTCTTC.

The CDR3 sequence: CASSQDILLAGAGEQYF. CDR3 nucleotides: TGCGCCAGCAGCCAAGATATTCTCCTAGCGGGAGCTGGTGAGCAGTACTTC. The rearrangement links TRBV4-3 to TRBJ2-7, with 10 bases that match TRBD2. J lost 7 bases, V lost 0 bases, and 12 bases had no gene match. CDR3 length equals 17 residues. Germline V lookup: CDR1 LGHNA, CDR2 YSLEER.

The chain links TRBV9 to TRBJ2-1, with TRBD2 matching 11 bases. Germline V gene sequence: CDR1 SGDLS, CDR2 YYNGEE. J gave up 6 bases and V 0 bases, and 5 bases lay outside the gene matches. This CDR3 is built from 16 residues. The CDR3 sequence: CASSVAIAGGPNEQFF. The CDR3 DNA follows: TGTGCCAGCAGCGTAGCTATAGCGGGAGGGCCCAATGAGCAGTTCTTC.

The chain links TRBV7-2 to TRBJ1-2; D is perhaps TRBD1 (6 bases). Trimming pared 1 base from V and 4 bases from J, leaving 13 bases between. Germline CDR1 and CDR2: SGHTA and FQGNSA. There are 15 residues in the CDR3. The CDR3 here is CASSLEGGRVYGYTF. The CDR3 DNA is TGTGCCAGCAGCTTAGAGGGGGGGCGCGTCTATGGCTACACCTTC.

This chain joins TRBV7-2 and TRBJ1-1; no reliable D call. The CDR3 runs 16 residues. In germline, CDR1 is SGHTA, CDR2 FQGNSA. V dropped 5 bases and J dropped 0 bases, with 16 bases sitting between them. CDR3 residues: CASSAGGVSMNTEAFF. The CDR3 DNA reads TGTGCCAGCAGCGCGGGCGGCGTTTCCATGAACACTGAAGCTTTCTTT.

The V and J genes are TRBV7-9 and TRBJ2-4, with a weak D call TRBD1 (5 bases). The V and J ends lost 5 bases and 6 bases respectively, with 14 bases between them. There are 14 residues in the CDR3. Germline lookup yields CDR1 SEHNR and CDR2 FQNEAQ (reference sequence). CDR3 nucleotide sequence: TGTGCCAGCAGCGTTCAAGGGGCGCGAAACATTCAGTACTTC. This translates into CASSVQGARNIQYF.